A selection of T cell receptor beta chains follows, all from one sample in a study of CD8+ T cells in alopecia areata. Profiling relied on immunoSEQ multiplex PCR, and the TCRdb table lists in-frame clones only, not all of them. The table lists roughly 200,000 clones, more than 55% of them singletons. The sequenced material came from CD8+ T cells sorted from blood. The receptors derive from a human donor in good health. The CDR3 runs from the conserved cysteine through the conserved F or W. D genes are given only for firm matches. Some rows have no size entry. The others give once, few or many, or a class for an expanded clone.

D gene,V gene,J gene,clone size,CDR3 DNA,CDR3 protein
TRBD1,TRBV7-3,TRBJ2-7,once,TGTGCCAGCAATTCGGAGACAGGGCAATCGTACGAGCAGTACTTC,CASNSETGQSYEQYF
TRBD1,TRBV29-1,TRBJ1-2,NA,TGCAGCGCCCGGGCAGGGGGCCGTGGCTACACCTTC,CSARAGGRGYTF
TRBD2,TRBV4-1,TRBJ2-7,NA,TGCGCCAGCAGCCACTTACTAGCGGGGGACTACGAGCAGTACTTC,CASSHLLAGDYEQYF
TRBD1,TRBV10-2,TRBJ2-7,few,TGCGCCAGCAGTGGCTCCGGGACAGGCTCCTACGAGCAGTACTTC,CASSGSGTGSYEQYF
TRBD1,TRBV9,TRBJ1-2,NA,TGTGCCAGCAGCGAGGTCCCACAGGGGGGCTATGGCTACACCTTC,CASSEVPQGGYGYTF
NA,TRBV2,TRBJ1-2,NA,TGTGCCAGCAGCACCGGGACGACAAACTTTAGCTACACCTTC,CASSTGTTNFSYTF
NA,TRBV13,TRBJ1-1,NA,TGTGCCAGCAGCGGCCAGGGTTACACTGAAGCTTTCTTT,CASSGQGYTEAFF
TRBD1,TRBV9,TRBJ1-1,NA,TGTGCCAGCAGCTCGACCGCCGGGACAGGGGAACCTGAAGCTTTCTTT,CASSSTAGTGEPEAFF
TRBD2,TRBV2,TRBJ2-5,NA,TGTGCCAGCAGCCGGGGGAGGGCGGCCCAAGAGACCCAGTACTTC,CASSRGRAAQETQYF
NA,TRBV25-1,TRBJ1-1,NA,TGTGCCAGCAGCCGAGGGGGGGTGGTTGAAGCTTTCTTT,CASSRGGVVEAFF
NA,TRBV15,TRBJ2-4,NA,TGTGCCACCAGCTGGAAAACCGGAGCCATTCAGTACTTC,CATSWKTGAIQYF
TRBD1,TRBV10-3,TRBJ2-7,many,TGTGCCATCAGTTCGGGAAAAGCCGGACAGGGGGACCCCTACGAGCAGTACTTC,CAISSGKAGQGDPYEQYF
TRBD1,TRBV5-4,TRBJ2-7,NA,TGTGCCAGCAGCCGGGACAGGGGAATTACCTACGAGCAGTACTTC,CASSRDRGITYEQYF
NA,TRBV2,TRBJ2-7,few,TGTGCCAGCAGTACAGGTTACGAGCAGTACTTC,CASSTGYEQYF
TRBD1,TRBV9,TRBJ2-5,NA,TGTGCCAGCAGCGTAGGGACGACAGGGCTCGAGACCCAGTACTTC,CASSVGTTGLETQYF
NA,TRBV29-1,TRBJ1-1,NA,TGCACGATACGCCTAGGAACTGAAGCTTTCTTT,CTIRLGTEAFF
NA,TRBV27,TRBJ2-1,few,TGTGCCAGCAGTTTATCATTCCAGGGCCCCGACAATGAGCAGTTCTTC,CASSLSFQGPDNEQFF
NA,TRBV29-1,TRBJ2-7,few,TGCAGCGTCCTAGACGGTAACTCCTACGAGCAGTACTTC,CSVLDGNSYEQYF
NA,TRBV4-1,TRBJ2-3,NA,TGCGCCAGCAGCCAACTAACAGATACGCAGTATTTT,CASSQLTDTQYF
TRBD1,TRBV6-4,TRBJ2-7,NA,TGTGCCAGCAGAGAATTCGGGACAGACTTCTACGAGCAGTACTTC,CASREFGTDFYEQYF
NA,TRBV29-1,TRBJ2-2,NA,TGCAGCGTTGTCCGGGGTAACGGGGAGCTGTTTTTT,CSVVRGNGELFF
TRBD2,TRBV4-1,TRBJ2-7,NA,TGCGCCAGCAGCCAAGTCTCTCCTAGCGGGGGCCACGAGCAGTACTTC,CASSQVSPSGGHEQYF
NA,TRBV6-5,TRBJ2-1,NA,TGTGCCAGCAGTGAAGCCGTCTACAATGAGCAGTTCTTC,CASSEAVYNEQFF
NA,TRBV29-1,TRBJ2-1,few,TGCAGCGTTGAGGGAGAAGGTGAGCAGTTCTTC,CSVEGEGEQFF
NA,TRBV28,TRBJ2-1,NA,TGTGCCAGCAGTTTAGTGGACAGCTACAATGAGCAGTTCTTC,CASSLVDSYNEQFF
TRBD1,TRBV27,TRBJ1-1,NA,TGTGCCAGCAGCCGAAAACCCCTTATGTCACAGGGGAAGGCTGAAGCTTTCTTT,CASSRKPLMSQGKAEAFF
NA,TRBV4-1,TRBJ2-5,NA,TGCGCCAGCAGCGGACCGCACCCCGGGAAAGAGACCCAGTACTTC,CASSGPHPGKETQYF
NA,TRBV9,TRBJ1-5,NA,TGTGCCAGCAGCGTAGAGGACAGCCTGATCAGCAATCAGCCCCAGCATTTT,CASSVEDSLISNQPQHF
NA,TRBV9,TRBJ2-5,NA,TGTGCCAGCAGCGGGGACCAAGGTGTGGAGACCCAGTACTTC,CASSGDQGVETQYF
NA,TRBV5-4,TRBJ2-5,NA,TGTGCCAGCAGGTCGGGCCATCAAGAGACCCAGTACTTC,CASRSGHQETQYF
TRBD1,TRBV5-6,TRBJ1-5,NA,TGTGCCAGCAGCTGGGGCAGGGGGAATCAGCCCCAGCATTTT,CASSWGRGNQPQHF
NA,TRBV2,TRBJ1-1,NA,TGTGCCAGCAGTGACAGACGCACTGAAGCTTTCTTT,CASSDRRTEAFF
NA,TRBV29-1,TRBJ2-2,NA,TGCAGCGCCGACCCGAACGGGGAGCTGTTTTTT,CSADPNGELFF
NA,TRBV6-5,TRBJ1-1,NA,TGTACCGCTTCGGCCAGGGAAAACACTGAAGCTTTCTTT,CTASARENTEAFF
NA,TRBV30,TRBJ1-2,NA,TGTGCCTGGACCTATCAGGAAAACTATGGCTACACCTTC,CAWTYQENYGYTF
TRBD1,TRBV29-1,TRBJ1-6,NA,TGCAGCGCAAGGACAGGTGAAAATTCACCCCTCCACTTT,CSARTGENSPLHF